The sequence of this T cell receptor (beta chain) was determined in a study of shared clonotypes between healthy human individuals. The study, taken as a whole, reports: Among non-shared clonotypes, generation probabilities were lower than among those shared by all four donors.

Trimming pared 2 bases from V and 5 bases from J, leaving 0 bases between. Germline assignment: CDR1 SEHNR and CDR2 FQNEAQ (reference sequence). This CDR3 is 11 amino acids long. On this clone: Its target is not known. Other nucleotide sequences from this sample produce the same CDR3.

The method was immunoSEQ multiplex PCR; TCRdb's version includes in-frame clones alone and lacks a portion of them. The table shows 2 million to 2.5 million clones, with 85% to 95% occurring only once. The chain employs TRBV7-9 and TRBJ1-4; unclear D gene. Input material: naive CD4+ T cells from PBMCs. Subset given: CD45RA+ positively selected. This TCR came from a man younger than 35 in good health. Some clones in this sample may be carry-over from other donors' samples. The CDR3 DNA follows: TGTGCCAGCAGCTTAAATGAAAAACTGTTTTTT. Encoded protein: CASSLNEKLFF.